The subject of this entry is one TCR beta chain. Antigen unknown. V was clipped by 7 bases and J by 3 bases; unmatched bases: 6. The CDR3 sequence is 15 residues long. In germline, CDR1 is MNHEY, CDR2 SMNVEV (reference sequence). These donors, healthy bone marrow donors, were studied. The record originates from a study of cytomegalovirus exposure and HLA in healthy donors. The PCR employed 60 Vbeta primers together with 13 Jbeta primers. Sequenced by immunoSEQ multiplex PCR; TCRdb stores in-frame clones only, minus some. The sample shows more than 150,000 clones, roughly 80% of them seen only once. Study-wide findings and caveats: CMV serostatus stood as the only immune exposure information on hand.

The chain links TRBV27 to TRBJ2-3; 11 bases align to TRBD2. The sample consisted of PBMCs. The sequence was collected from a woman between 25 and 40 years old in good health and CMV-seropositive. The CDR3 reads CASTTSGIQTDTQYF. CDR3 in DNA: TGTGCCAGCACGACTAGCGGGATACAAACAGATACGCAGTATTTT.